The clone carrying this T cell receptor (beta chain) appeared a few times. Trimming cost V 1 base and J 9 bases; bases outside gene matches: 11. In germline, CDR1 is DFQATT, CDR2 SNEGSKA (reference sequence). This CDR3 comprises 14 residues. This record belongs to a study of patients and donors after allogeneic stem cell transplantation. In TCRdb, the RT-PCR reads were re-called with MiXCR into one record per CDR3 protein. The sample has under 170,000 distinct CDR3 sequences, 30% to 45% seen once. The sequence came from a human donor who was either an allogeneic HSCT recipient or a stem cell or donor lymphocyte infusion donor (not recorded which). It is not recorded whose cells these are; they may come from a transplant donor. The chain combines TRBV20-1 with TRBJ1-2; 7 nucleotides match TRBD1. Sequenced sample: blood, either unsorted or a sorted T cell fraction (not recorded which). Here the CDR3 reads CSARGAGGPYRYTF. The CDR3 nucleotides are TGCAGTGCTAGAGGAGCAGGGGGACCATATCGCTACACCTTC.